Listed below are T cell receptor beta chains from one sample, sequenced in a study of blood T cell repertoires in COVID-19. Generated by immunoSEQ multiplex PCR, the TCRdb table keeps only in-frame clones and is missing some. The table includes 120,000 or so clones, 80% to 90% detected once. The sequencing sample was made of peripheral blood. Receptor source: a man older than 75 with active or convalescent COVID-19. CDR3s include the opening cysteine and the closing phenylalanine or tryptophan. Each record gives: V gene, D gene, J gene, clone size, CDR3 protein, CDR3 DNA. D genes are given only for firm matches. Some rows mark clone size as missing; the rest say once, few, many or name a class of expanded clone.

TRBV4-2	TRBD1	TRBJ1-5	-	CASSQMTGENQPQHF	TGTGCCAGCAGCCAAATGACAGGGGAGAATCAGCCCCAGCATTTT
TRBV29-1	TRBD1	TRBJ1-1	-	CSAGQGARGFDTEAFF	TGCAGCGCTGGGCAGGGGGCCCGTGGGTTTGACACTGAAGCTTTCTTT
TRBV19	TRBD1	TRBJ1-6	-	CASSSRTGNFDSPLHF	TGTGCCAGTAGTAGCAGGACAGGGAATTTTGATTCACCCCTCCACTTT
TRBV28	TRBD1	TRBJ2-3	-	CASSLSPGQGADTQYF	TGTGCCAGCAGTTTATCCCCCGGACAGGGGGCAGATACGCAGTATTTT
TRBV3-1/TRBV3-2	-	TRBJ1-2	-	CASSQDSKGRGYTF	TGTGCCAGCAGCCAAGATTCTAAAGGCAGGGGCTACACCTTC
TRBV18	-	TRBJ1-1	-	CASSLSSNTEAFF	TGTGCCAGCTCACTTAGTTCGAACACTGAAGCTTTCTTT
TRBV19	-	TRBJ1-2	few	CASSIGPTGNYGYTF	TGTGCCAGTAGTATAGGGCCAACAGGGAACTATGGCTACACCTTC
TRBV19	TRBD1	TRBJ1-6	-	CASSGAGTANSPLHF	TGTGCCAGTAGTGGCGCCGGGACAGCAAATTCACCCCTCCACTTT
TRBV6-5	-	TRBJ2-7	-	CASTRDSPYEQYF	TGTGCCAGCACTCGGGACTCCCCCTACGAGCAGTACTTC
TRBV19	-	TRBJ2-6	-	CASSEGAGANVLTF	TGTGCCAGTAGTGAGGGGGCTGGGGCCAACGTCCTGACTTTC
TRBV13	-	TRBJ2-7	-	CASSSAGAPYEQYF	TGTGCCAGCAGTTCCGCGGGGGCCCCCTACGAGCAGTACTTC
TRBV24-1	-	TRBJ1-2	-	CATSDRVTGSYTF	TGTGCCACCAGTGACCGCGTCACGGGGAGCTACACCTTC
TRBV4-3	TRBD1	TRBJ2-1	once	CASSQERQGAYEQFF	TGCGCCAGCAGCCAAGAGAGACAGGGGGCCTATGAGCAGTTCTTC
TRBV7-2	TRBD2	TRBJ2-3	-	CASSEGTSGSTDTQYF	TGTGCCAGCAGCGAAGGGACTAGCGGAAGCACAGATACGCAGTATTTT
TRBV12-3/TRBV12-4	-	TRBJ1-1	-	CASSSDRNTEAFF	TGTGCCAGCAGTTCGGACAGGAACACTGAAGCTTTCTTT
TRBV10-3	-	TRBJ2-3	-	CAISGGSGDTQYF	TGTGCCATCAGTGGGGGTAGCGGAGATACGCAGTATTTT
TRBV5-1	TRBD1	TRBJ2-2	-	CASSRDRVTGELFF	TGCGCCAGCAGCAGGGACAGGGTGACCGGGGAGCTGTTTTTT
TRBV19	-	TRBJ1-2	-	CASSIMGQFYGYTF	TGTGCCAGTAGTATCATGGGGCAGTTCTATGGCTACACCTTC
TRBV27	-	TRBJ2-4	-	CASSETAYKNIQYF	TGTGCCAGCAGTGAGACAGCTTACAAAAACATTCAGTACTTC
TRBV7-8	-	TRBJ2-7	-	CASSLARVSYEQYF	TGTGCCAGCAGCTTGGCCAGGGTCTCCTACGAGCAGTACTTC
TRBV6-2/TRBV6-3	-	TRBJ1-2	-	CASSLRNPGQGNYGYTF	TGTGCCAGCAGTTTAAGGAACCCGGGCCAGGGGAACTATGGCTACACCTTC
TRBV5-1	-	TRBJ2-1	-	CASSLIALKYNEQFF	TGCGCCAGCAGCCTCATAGCGCTAAAATACAATGAGCAGTTCTTC